This T cell receptor (beta chain) emerged from a study of regulatory T cells in long-lasting Graves disease. Turning to the study itself: The study enrolled newly diagnosed Graves' patients on antithyroid drugs under 3 months.

In this sample, this clonotype turned up a few times. Germline V gene lookup returns CDR1 LNHDA and CDR2 SQIVND (reference sequence). V was clipped by 7 bases and J by 0 bases, with 10 bases between them. The length of the CDR3 is 14 residues. Arm-PCR of CDR3 regions with iRepertoire HTBI primers generated TCR beta libraries. TCRdb reprocessed the multiplex PCR reads via MiXCR and lists one record per CDR3 protein. The sample consists of hundreds of thousands of distinct CDR3 sequences, around 15% of them appearing once. This sample's time point: newly diagnosed GD, antithyroid drugs for less than 3 months. After RNA was extracted from PBMCs, the TCR library was made from it. The same data also contributed to another study, on T cells in Graves' hyperthyroidism and ophthalmopathy. That source reports: Researchers ran a first-round RT-PCR on the TCR CDR3 using the HTBI primer set. Ophthalmopathy, which appeared later, was predicted by the model a median 6.5 months before onset.

The clonotype comes from a man in his forties with Graves disease. This material consisted of peripheral blood mononuclear cells (PBMCs), taken at new diagnosis, from a patient treated with antithyroid drugs. This chain connects TRBV19 to TRBJ2-1, with D perhaps matching TRBD1 (6 bases). The CDR3 sequence: CASNQGSSYNEQFF. For the CDR3, the DNA is TGTGCCAGTAATCAGGGGAGCTCCTACAATGAGCAGTTCTTC. The complete variable domain, with remaining parts taken from reference TRBV19 and TRBJ2-1, reads DGGITQSPKYLFRKEGQNVTLSCEQNLNHDAMYWYRQDPGQGLRLIYYSQIVNDFQKGDIAEGYSVSREKKESFPLTVTSAQKNPTAFYLCASNQGSSYNEQFFGPGTRLTVL.